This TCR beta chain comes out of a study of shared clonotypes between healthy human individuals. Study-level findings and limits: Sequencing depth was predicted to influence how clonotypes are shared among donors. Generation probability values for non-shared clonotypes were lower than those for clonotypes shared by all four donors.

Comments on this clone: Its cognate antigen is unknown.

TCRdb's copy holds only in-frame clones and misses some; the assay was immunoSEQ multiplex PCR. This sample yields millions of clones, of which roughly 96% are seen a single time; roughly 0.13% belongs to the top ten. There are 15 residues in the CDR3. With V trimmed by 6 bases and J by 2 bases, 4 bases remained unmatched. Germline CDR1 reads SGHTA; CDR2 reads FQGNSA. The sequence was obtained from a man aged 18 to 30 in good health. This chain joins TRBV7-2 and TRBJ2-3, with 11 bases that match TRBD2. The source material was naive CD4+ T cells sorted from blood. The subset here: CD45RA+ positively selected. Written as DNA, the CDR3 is TGTGCCAGCAGACTGGGACTAGCGGACACAGATACGCAGTATTTT. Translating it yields CASRLGLADTDTQYF. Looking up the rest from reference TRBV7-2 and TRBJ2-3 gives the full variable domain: GAGVSQSPSNKVTEKGKDVELRCDPISGHTALYWYRQSLGQGLEFLIYFQGNSAPDKSGLPSDRFSAERTGGSVSTLTIQRTQQEDSAVYLCASRLGLADTDTQYFGPGTRLTVL.